The T cell receptor (beta chain) described here comes from a study of CD8+ T cells in alopecia areata. Findings and caveats of the study: Shared TCR sequences were less clear between patients than in mice, possibly partly from HLA diversity. Especially in alopecia totalis/universalis, lesional scalp showed greater clonality than normal scalp did.

This clone was observed a handful of times. Its specificity is not known. This CDR3 has 14 residues. With 3 bases removed from V and 9 bases from J, the gap between germline ends came to 16 bases. Germline loops: CDR1 SGHRS, CDR2 YFSETQ. Extracted RNA was reverse transcribed, and the resulting cDNA served as sequencing template. The assay was immunoSEQ multiplex PCR, and TCRdb's table has in-frame clones only and misses some. The repertoire has roughly 120,000 clones, about 61% of them found once; the top ten carry about 3%. The genes are TRBV5-1 and TRBJ2-1, with D perhaps TRBD1 or TRBD2 (5 bases each). The sample was CD4+ T cells sorted from blood. This TCR derives from a human donor in good health. This chain's CDR3 is CASSWDLRTGEQFF. In DNA, the CDR3 is TGCGCCAGCAGCTGGGACCTACGGACGGGTGAGCAGTTCTTC. The whole variable domain, filled in from reference TRBV5-1 and TRBJ2-1, reads KAGVTQTPRYLIKTRGQQVTLSCSPISGHRSVSWYQQTPGQGLQFLFEYFSETQRNKGNFPGRFSGRQFSNSRSEMNVSTLELGDSALYLCASSWDLRTGEQFFGPGTRLTVL.